This TCR beta chain was sequenced for a study of regulatory T cells in long-lasting Graves disease. Arm-PCR of CDR3 regions and iRepertoire HTBI primers were the basis on which TCR beta libraries were built. TCRdb called the multiplex PCR reads again in MiXCR, with one record for every CDR3 protein. The sample has 450,000 to 650,000 distinct CDR3 sequences; about 15% are singletons. As to time point: newly diagnosed GD, antithyroid drugs for less than 3 months. After RNA was extracted from PBMCs, the TCR library was made from it. By American Thyroid Association guidelines, Graves' disease was diagnosed in the cohort. This clonotype appeared many times. This sample was also put to use in a study of T cells in Graves' hyperthyroidism and ophthalmopathy.

The sequences come from peripheral blood mononuclear cells (PBMCs), collected at new diagnosis, from a patient treated with antithyroid drugs. The source of this sequence is a woman aged 35 to 59 with Graves disease.

CDR3 nucleotide sequence: TGTGCCAGCACGGGGGTTGGCGGACGAGTCACTGAAGCTTTCTTT. Amino acids: CASTGVGGRVTEAFF. The chain is built from TRBV2 and TRBJ1-1, with a possible D match to TRBD1 (5 bases). The CDR3 runs to 15 residues. V lost 7 bases and J 4 bases, leaving 19 bases between the germline ends. CDR1 is SNHLY, CDR2 FYNNEI, per germline.